A single T cell receptor beta chain is shown here with its context. Its cognate antigen has yet to be identified. No clone much larger than this one lies a single base away; base qualities are absent. At study entry, a tuberculin skin test and the QuantiFERON-TB GOLD In-Tube IGRA were used to screen adolescents for latent tuberculosis infection. Immunosequencing of unsorted cryopreserved PBMC covered, on average, around 91,000 T cells per clinical donor. Eleven high schools in the Worcester region of the Western Cape, South Africa, served as enrollment sites for adolescents aged 12 to 18 years. Approximately ten M. tuberculosis-infected adolescents and around 10 uninfected adolescents, matched for age and sex, were selected. PBMC from adolescents were isolated by density centrifugation from freshly drawn heparinized blood and were then cryopreserved. These data belong to a study of T cells in tuberculosis (dated by TCRdb to about 2018). Regarding the study in general: To characterize T cells specific for the mycobacterial lipid antigen glucose monomycolate (GMM), the study used CD1B tetramers together with high-throughput TCR immunosequencing. A South African clinical cohort compared IGRA-negative adolescents, IGRA-positive adolescents with latent tuberculosis and adults with active tuberculosis, approximately ten per group. The full study reports these points: Shorter CDR3-alpha lengths in active tuberculosis patients partly drove the smaller NN-distances, and the TCR-beta difference was not statistically significant. Smaller mean NN-distances to GMM-specific TCRs were observed in active tuberculosis TCR-alpha repertoires than in IGRA-negative controls, suggesting clonal expansion of GMM-specific TCRs. A classifier using the diverse GMM-specific repertoire reached 87% accuracy (AUROC around 0.91), compared with approximately 70% accuracy using GEM motif frequencies. Which clinical samples got chosen depended on the availability of cryopreserved specimens, and the active tuberculosis cases were adults, whereas the controls were adolescents.

The immunoSEQ multiplex PCR assay was used to generate TCR libraries, with TCR-beta and/or TCR-alpha/delta assays applied to each sample. The amplified TCR libraries were sequenced on the Illumina high-throughput platform. The paper's data handling went like this. Clustering and dimensionality reduction relied on pairwise TCRdist distances among GMM-specific receptors from T cells that were either sorted ex vivo or expanded in vitro. Each clinical repertoire received a mean NN-distance score, defined as the average TCRdist to the nearest 10% of tetramer-positive reference sequences. To compute GEM TCR motif frequency, the fraction of unique TCRs matching known GEM sequences by V/J usage and CDR3 length was calculated. Linear discriminant analysis with leave-one-out cross-validation, implemented in scikit-learn, was used to classify active tuberculosis. Here the immuneACCESS table is served through TCRdb, limited to in-frame sequences with V and J called. Missing clones are a known gap in these copies; in checked studies unresolved V genes cover under half, and the rest lacks a known reason. Clone size and V and J calls were adopted from that table, with D and trimming inferred from the DNA. The sample profile shows about 33,000 clones; 85% to 95% of them were found once. Approximately 7.5% of the sample belongs to the ten largest clones.

At the junction V is shortened by 6 bases and J by 3 bases; bases outside the gene matches: 7. There are 14 amino acids in the CDR3, from cysteine to phenylalanine inclusive. Just the 42-base CDR3 DNA is kept, in frame starting at base 1. The germline V gene (reference sequence) yields LNHDA for CDR1 and SQIVND for CDR2. The rearranged chain carries TRBV19 and TRBJ2-5; 7 of the junction bases match TRBD1. The receptor comes from a donor aged 10-29 years with latent tuberculosis or without tuberculosis infection. Some clones in this sample may be carry-over from other donors' samples. Input material: PBMCs. The CDR3 reads as follows: CASRPIGGEETQYF. The DNA sequence follows: TGTGCCAGTAGACCTATAGGGGGCGAAGAGACCCAGTACTTC.